The 29 T cell receptor beta chains below were found in one sample sequenced in a study of neurological immune-mediated disorders. TCRdb processed the 5' RACE reads anew with MiXCR; each CDR3 protein has one entry. This sample has some 83,000 distinct CDR3 sequences, with roughly 2.6% found just once. What was sequenced was PBMCs. The source is a woman in her 30s with multiple sclerosis.

Many counts were recorded for this clonotype. The chain employs TRBV7-9 and TRBJ2-1; 7 bases agree with TRBD2. J lost 8 bases, V lost 5 bases, and 15 bases had no gene match. There are 16 residues in the CDR3. Per the germline V gene, CDR1 is SEHNR and CDR2 is FQNEAQ (reference sequence). Here the CDR3 DNA reads TGTGCCAGCAGCCTCTTTATGGGAGGGCCTTCGGATGAGCAGTTCTTC. Protein product: CASSLFMGGPSDEQFF.

This clonotype was counted ten times or more. This rearrangement joins TRBV2 to TRBJ1-4; D possibly corresponds to TRBD1 (5 bases). The V end lost 3 bases, the J end lost 7 bases, and 15 bases lay between the germline ends. The CDR3 contains 15 residues. Germline assignment: CDR1 SNHLY and CDR2 FYNNEI. This CDR3 reads CASSERGTTFEKLFF. The CDR3 DNA reads as TGTGCCAGCAGTGAGAGGGGCACCACCTTTGAAAAACTGTTTTTT. Using reference TRBV2 and TRBJ1-4 for the parts outside the CDR3, the full variable domain is EPEVTQTPSHQVTQMGQEVILRCVPISNHLYFYWYRQILGQKVEFLVSFYNNEISEKSEIFDDQFSVERPDGSNFTLKIRSTKLEDSAMYFCASSERGTTFEKLFFGSGTQLSVL.

This clonotype has at least ten counts. Compared with germline, one end of the junction differs, possibly owing to a read error. CDR3 protein: CVSSLSRLYEQYF. The CDR3, as DNA: TGTGTCAGCAGTTTATCTCGGCTTTACGAGCAGTACTTC. This rearrangement joins TRBV28 to TRBJ2-7; unclear D gene. The germline V gene encodes CDR1 MDHEN and CDR2 SYDVKM. The CDR3 is 13 residues long.

This clonotype has a count of ten or more. V and J are TRBV11-3 and TRBJ2-2; D uncertain. The CDR3 runs to 15 residues. The V gene lost 1 base and the J gene lost 0 bases, with 6 bases spanning the gap. Germline CDR1 and CDR2: SGHNT and YENEEA. The CDR3 sequence: CASSLGRTNTGELFF. DNA of the CDR3: TGTGCCAGCAGCTTAGGCAGAACGAACACCGGGGAGCTGTTTTTT.

This clonotype was recorded many times. The chain employs TRBV7-2 and TRBJ2-1, with a possible D match to TRBD1 (5 bases). V shed 3 bases and J shed 7 bases, with 7 bases lying between them. CDR1 SGHTA and CDR2 FQGNSA come from the germline V gene. This CDR3 comprises 12 residues. CDR3 nucleotide sequence: TGTGCCAGCAGCTTGACAGTTAATGAGCAGTTCTTC. Translating gives CASSLTVNEQFF.

The sample holds many counts of this clonotype. J is TRBJ1-1 and V is TRBV27; D gene unclear. The CDR3 loop spans 13 amino acids. The V gene's germline CDR1 is MNHEY and CDR2 SMNVEV (reference sequence). Trimming pared 6 bases from V and 0 bases from J, leaving 8 bases between. This CDR3 is CASRKKMNTEAFF. As DNA, the CDR3 is TGTGCCAGCAGGAAGAAAATGAACACTGAAGCTTTCTTT.

This clonotype was recorded many times. The CDR3 DNA reads TGCAGTGCTAGAGATCCTGGGAGGCCCACCTACGAGCAGTACTTC. Its translation is CSARDPGRPTYEQYF. The chain uses TRBV20-1 and TRBJ2-7; possible D gene TRBD2, 6 bases. The V gene lost 0 bases and the J gene lost 2 bases, with 14 bases spanning the gap. Germline V gene lookup returns CDR1 DFQATT and CDR2 SNEGSKA (reference sequence). The CDR3 spans 15 residues.

This clonotype was observed many times. This chain connects TRBV6-5 to TRBJ1-5; TRBD1 matches 8 bases. The germline V gene encodes CDR1 MNHEY and CDR2 SVGAGI. The CDR3 extends over 15 amino acids. The trim removed 0 bases at V and 5 bases at J, leaving 3 bases unmatched. This CDR3 reads CASSYSWTGYQPQHF. The CDR3 nucleotides read TGTGCCAGCAGTTACTCCTGGACAGGGTATCAGCCCCAGCATTTT.

This clonotype has a count of ten or more. The rearrangement uses TRBV3-1 and TRBJ2-3, with 7 bases matching TRBD2. Looked up from germline, CDR1 is LGHDT and CDR2 is YNNKEL (reference sequence). The CDR3 has 16 residues. The ends lost 0 bases at V and 2 bases at J; junction bases unmatched: 5. The CDR3 spells CASSQEGRDHTDTQYF. CDR3 DNA: TGTGCCAGCAGCCAAGAGGGGAGGGACCACACAGATACGCAGTATTTT.

This clonotype was seen only a few times. V usage is TRBV27 and J usage is TRBJ2-7, with D maybe TRBD2 (6 bases). The CDR3 length is 12 residues. Trimming took off 9 bases at V and 5 bases at J, with 14 bases between the two ends. The germline V gene encodes CDR1 MNHEY and CDR2 SMNVEV (reference sequence). The CDR3 is CASQTGANEQYF. The CDR3 DNA follows: TGTGCCAGTCAGACGGGAGCCAACGAGCAGTACTTC.

This clonotype was seen ten or more times. V gene TRBV7-9 combines with J gene TRBJ2-1; 9 bases agree with TRBD1. Germline assignment: CDR1 SEHNR and CDR2 FQNEAQ (reference sequence). There are 14 residues in the CDR3. The J segment lost 6 bases and the V segment lost 3 bases, leaving 3 bases of the junction unmatched. CDR3 nucleotide sequence: TGTGCCAGCAGCTTGACAGGGGGGGTCAATGAGCAGTTCTTC. This translates into CASSLTGGVNEQFF.

This clonotype was observed at least ten times. The chain uses TRBV9 and TRBJ1-3; D is undetermined. The CDR3 runs to 17 residues. The germline V gene encodes CDR1 SGDLS and CDR2 YYNGEE. Trimming removed 1 base from V and 0 bases from J, with 14 bases in between. CDR3 sequence: CASSVWEGPSSGNTIYF. CDR3 nucleotide sequence: TGTGCCAGCAGCGTATGGGAGGGCCCGAGCTCTGGAAACACCATATATTTT.

This clonotype was seen at least ten times. The chain joins TRBV11-2 to TRBJ2-3; 14 bases are shared with TRBD2. CDR1 is SGHAT, CDR2 FQNNGV, per germline. The CDR3 spans 16 residues. V lost 1 base to trimming and J lost 7 bases; unmatched junction nucleotides: 4. This CDR3 reads CASSLVGTSGSNTQYF. The CDR3, as DNA: TGTGCCAGCAGCTTAGTGGGGACTAGCGGGAGTAATACGCAGTATTTT.

This clonotype was detected ten times or more. The chain carries TRBV29-1 and TRBJ1-2, with D unclear. CDR1 is SQVTM and CDR2 is ANQGSEA in the germline V gene. V lost 3 bases to trimming and J lost 1 base, with 6 bases between them. The CDR3 has 12 amino acids. Here the CDR3 DNA reads TGCAGCGTTGATAAGGGTAACTATGGCTACACCTTC. Its translation is CSVDKGNYGYTF.

This clonotype was found many times. The chain couples TRBV7-2 to TRBJ1-4; 7 bases are a match to TRBD1. CDR1 is SGHTA and CDR2 is FQGNSA in the germline V gene. V shed 5 bases, J shed 4 bases, and the junction held 4 bases outside the gene matches. The CDR3 runs 14 residues. CDR3 in DNA: TGTGCCAGCAGCCTGGGACAGCTTAATGAAAAACTGTTTTTT. Translating gives CASSLGQLNEKLFF.

This clonotype was seen repeatedly, ten times or more. The rearrangement links TRBV7-6 to TRBJ2-1; TRBD2 is a possible D gene (6 bases). In germline, CDR1 is SGHVS, CDR2 FNYEAQ. V lost 1 base and J lost 8, with 9 bases in between. This CDR3 is 13 amino acids long. CDR3 coding DNA: TGTGCCAGCAGCTTAGAGCCTAGCGATGAGCAGTTCTTC. Its translation is CASSLEPSDEQFF.

This clonotype was observed many times. This sequence joins TRBV24-1 and TRBJ2-7; a weak D match, TRBD2 (6 bases). This CDR3 is 14 amino acids long. The ends were cut back, 4 bases at V and 6 bases at J, with 15 bases in the middle. Germline CDR1 and CDR2: KGHDR and SFDVKD. The CDR3 reads CATSDSREKGEQYF. CDR3 nucleotides: TGTGCCACCAGTGACAGCCGGGAGAAGGGCGAGCAGTACTTC.

This clonotype was found many times. This chain links TRBV10-2 with TRBJ1-2; D may be TRBD1 (6 bases). V lost 5 bases to trimming and J lost 8 bases, with 12 bases between them. The CDR3 length is 12 residues. CDR1 is WSHSY, CDR2 SAAADI, per germline. CDR3 DNA: TGCGCCAGCAGTCCCTACCAGGGGGGCTACACCTTC. Protein: CASSPYQGGYTF.

This clonotype was recorded many times. The chain carries TRBV6-2 or TRBV6-3 and TRBJ2-7; tentatively, D is TRBD2 (5 bases). Trimming left V 5 bases short and J 2 bases short, with 13 bases between. The CDR3 is made up of 14 amino acids. The V gene's germline CDR1 is MNHEY and CDR2 SVGEGT. The CDR3 region is CASSRGSPPYEQYF. The CDR3 DNA reads as TGTGCCAGCAGTCGGGGAAGCCCACCCTACGAGCAGTACTTC.

The gene calls are TRBV10-3 and TRBJ1-1; tentatively, D is TRBD1 (5 bases). V was shortened by 6 bases and J by 1 base, with 12 bases between the two germline ends. The CDR3 covers 14 residues. The germline CDR1 and CDR2 sequences are ENHRY and SYGVKD. The CDR3 DNA reads TGTGCCATCAGAAGTGTAGACAGGAACACTGAAGCTTTCTTT. Amino acid sequence: CAIRSVDRNTEAFF.

This clonotype was picked up many times. This rearrangement joins TRBV20-1 to TRBJ2-2, with 8 bases aligning to TRBD1. The CDR3 has 19 amino acids. V lost 1 base to trimming and J lost 1 base; unmatched junction nucleotides: 14. Per germline, CDR1 DFQATT and CDR2 SNEGSKA (reference sequence). CDR3 sequence: CSARVWSGGRGLNTGELFF. The CDR3 DNA reads TGCAGTGCTAGAGTCTGGAGTGGGGGCAGGGGGCTGAACACCGGGGAGCTGTTTTTT.

The sample holds many counts of this clonotype. The chain carries TRBV20-1 and TRBJ2-1, with TRBD2 matching over 11 bases. The CDR3 spans 15 residues. V shed 0 bases, J shed 7 bases, and the junction held 5 bases outside the gene matches. Germline CDR1 DFQATT, CDR2 SNEGSKA (reference sequence). CDR3 loop: CSARDSGRALNEQFF. CDR3 in DNA: TGCAGTGCTAGAGATAGCGGGAGGGCCCTAAATGAGCAGTTCTTC.

This clonotype showed up just a few times. The chain is built from TRBV3-1 and TRBJ2-7; the D gene is possibly TRBD2 (6 bases). There are 13 residues in the CDR3. Trimming shortened V by 4 bases and J by 6 bases, and 13 bases separated the two germline ends. Germline V gene lookup returns CDR1 LGHDT and CDR2 YNNKEL (reference sequence). The CDR3 here is CASSPGLEGEQYF. In DNA, the CDR3 is TGTGCCAGCAGCCCGGGACTTGAGGGCGAGCAGTACTTC.

This clonotype was detected many times. V is TRBV7-2 and J is TRBJ1-2; possible D gene TRBD1, 5 bases. Germline values: CDR1 SGHTA, CDR2 FQGNSA. The length of the CDR3 is 13 residues. Deletions cut 5 bases from V and 4 bases from J, with 11 bases between. CDR3 sequence reads: CASSPGRIYGYTF. In nucleotides, the CDR3 is TGTGCCAGCAGCCCGGGGCGAATCTATGGCTACACCTTC.

This clonotype was picked up many times. V and J are TRBV20-1 and TRBJ1-2, with a weak D call TRBD1 (6 bases). The CDR3 runs to 14 residues. Germline assignment: CDR1 DFQATT and CDR2 SNEGSKA (reference sequence). The V gene lost 5 bases and the J gene lost 8 bases, with 21 bases spanning the gap. The chain's CDR3 is CSAPIRGEVGGYTF. The CDR3 DNA is TGCAGTGCTCCCATCAGGGGAGAAGTGGGCGGCTACACCTTC.

This clonotype was detected many times. J is TRBJ1-1 and V is TRBV20-1; tentatively, D is TRBD1 (6 bases). V lost 4 bases, J lost 8 bases, and 11 bases lay in between. This CDR3 contains 11 residues. Per germline, CDR1 DFQATT and CDR2 SNEGSKA (reference sequence). The CDR3 DNA reads as TGCAGTGCTATAAGACAGGTAGAAGCTTTCTTT. Protein product: CSAIRQVEAFF.

This clonotype was observed at least ten times. The chain recombines TRBV6-5 with TRBJ2-5; no clear D gene. The CDR3 sequence is 14 residues long. V dropped 0 bases and J dropped 3 bases, with 8 bases sitting between them. Germline V lookup: CDR1 MNHEY, CDR2 SVGAGI. The CDR3 nucleotides read TGTGCCAGCAGTTACTCGATAAACGAAGAGACCCAGTACTTC. Amino acids: CASSYSINEETQYF.

This clonotype has at least ten counts. This chain uses TRBV29-1 with TRBJ2-5, with D maybe TRBD1 (6 bases). The V gene lost 4 bases and the J gene lost 4 bases, with 7 bases spanning the gap. Per the germline V gene, CDR1 is SQVTM and CDR2 is ANQGSEA. This CDR3 has 11 residues. The CDR3 spells CSVVQGETQYF. CDR3 coding DNA: TGCAGCGTTGTACAGGGAGAGACCCAGTACTTC.

Ten or more counts support this clonotype. This chain links TRBV29-1 with TRBJ2-3; TRBD2 matches at 13 bases. The CDR3 length is 18 residues. Germline trimming cut 4 bases from V and 0 bases from J; bases unmatched to any gene: 10. Germline V lookup: CDR1 SQVTM, CDR2 ANQGSEA. The CDR3 region is CSVAGTSGNHLSTDTQYF. Written as DNA, the CDR3 is TGCAGCGTTGCCGGGACTAGCGGGAACCACCTGAGCACAGATACGCAGTATTTT.